The 14 T cell receptor beta chains given below trace back to one sample, sequenced in a study of OX40 agonist ivuxolimab in advanced cancers. Method: immunoSEQ multiplex PCR; TCRdb's copy keeps in-frame clones and lacks some. The table lists fewer than 65,000 clones, about 89% of them singletons. The sample was CD4+ or CD8+ T cells sorted from blood, taken in a trial of the OX40 agonist ivuxolimab. The receptors derive from an adult with an advanced solid tumor such as melanoma, head and neck, liver or kidney cancer.

The V call is TRBV5-4, the J call TRBJ1-4; D is undetermined. V lost 4 bases and J 6 bases, leaving 4 bases between the germline ends. Per the germline V gene, CDR1 is SGHNT and CDR2 is YYREEE (reference sequence). The CDR3 length is 11 residues. The CDR3 is CASSLDEKLFF. The CDR3 DNA follows: TGTGCCAGCAGCCTGGATGAAAAACTGTTTTTT.

The rearrangement joins TRBV7-9 to TRBJ2-1; D remains ambiguous. Germline CDR1 SEHNR, CDR2 FQNEAQ (reference sequence). V gave up 4 bases and J gave up 0 bases, with 19 bases separating them. The CDR3 is 18 amino acids. CDR3 region: CASSSIGQSASSYNEQFF. CDR3 nucleotides: TGTGCCAGCAGCTCTATAGGGCAGAGCGCGAGCTCCTACAATGAGCAGTTCTTC.

The gene calls are TRBV4-2 and TRBJ2-3, with 9 bases lining up with TRBD1. V dropped 4 bases and J dropped 3; count of bases not matched to a gene: 5. Germline V CDR1 and CDR2: LGHNA, YNFKEQ. The CDR3 has 15 amino acids. CDR3 loop: CASSLRQGGTDTQYF. Written as DNA, the CDR3 is TGTGCCAGCAGCCTACGACAGGGGGGGACAGATACGCAGTATTTT.

The chain employs TRBV29-1 and TRBJ2-1; 7 bases line up with TRBD1. The trim removed 4 bases at V and 8 bases at J, leaving 11 bases unmatched. The CDR3 consists of 14 residues. Looked up from germline, CDR1 is SQVTM and CDR2 is ANQGSEA. CDR3 protein: CSVALPGGWYEQFF. The CDR3, as DNA: TGCAGCGTTGCCCTTCCAGGGGGATGGTATGAGCAGTTCTTC.

The chain couples TRBV27 to TRBJ1-2, with 8 bases fitting TRBD1. Germline V CDR1 and CDR2: MNHEY, SMNVEV (reference sequence). This CDR3 is built from 14 residues. The V and J ends lost 5 bases and 2 bases, in that order; junction bases with no gene match: 4. The CDR3 is CASSLRTGNYGYTF. The CDR3 region has the DNA TGTGCCAGCAGTCTACGGACAGGGAACTATGGCTACACCTTC.

The genes are TRBV27 and TRBJ2-1, with D unresolved. V was shortened by 6 bases and J by 2 bases, with 14 bases between the two germline ends. The CDR3 consists of 15 residues. Germline V lookup: CDR1 MNHEY, CDR2 SMNVEV (reference sequence). In DNA, the CDR3 is TGTGCCAGCAGCAAGGGCCCCCGTCCCTACAATGAGCAGTTCTTC. This gives the protein CASSKGPRPYNEQFF.

This clone came up once. The chain employs TRBV5-4 and TRBJ2-1; 7 bases map to TRBD1. CDR1 and CDR2 from the germline V gene are SGHNT and YYREEE (reference sequence). The V gene end was trimmed by 1 base and the J gene end by 3 bases; junction bases not matched to a gene: 4. The CDR3 length is 15 residues. The CDR3 is CASSLTGAHYNEQFF. CDR3 nucleotides: TGTGCCAGCAGCTTGACAGGGGCCCACTACAATGAGCAGTTCTTC.

This clone was found a few times. The chain combines TRBV2 with TRBJ1-1, with D possibly matching TRBD1 (5 bases). Germline V lookup: CDR1 SNHLY, CDR2 FYNNEI. Trimming shortened V by 6 bases and J by 4 bases, and 15 bases separated the two germline ends. The CDR3 spans 14 residues. The CDR3 here is CASSDGGMITEAFF. The CDR3 DNA reads as TGTGCCAGCAGCGACGGGGGGATGATCACTGAAGCTTTCTTT.

The rearrangement links TRBV7-2 to TRBJ1-3, with 7 bases aligning to TRBD1. This CDR3 spans 15 amino acids. The trim removed 5 bases at V and 0 bases at J, leaving 4 bases unmatched. Germline CDR1 reads SGHTA; CDR2 reads FQGNSA. As DNA, the CDR3 is TGTGCCAGCAGCCCCGGGACAGACTCTGGAAACACCATATATTTT. Protein: CASSPGTDSGNTIYF. The variable domain in full, with the rest retrieved from reference TRBV7-2 and TRBJ1-3, is GAGVSQSPSNKVTEKGKDVELRCDPISGHTALYWYRQSLGQGLEFLIYFQGNSAPDKSGLPSDRFSAERTGGSVSTLTIQRTQQEDSAVYLCASSPGTDSGNTIYFGEGSWLTVV.

This clone was recorded only once. This sequence joins TRBV21-1 and TRBJ2-7; the tabulated D call, TRBD2, remains unverified against the DNA. TRBV21-1 is listed as a pseudogene. This CDR3 is built from 14 residues. Written as DNA, the CDR3 is TGTGCCAGCAGCAAAGGGGACTTCTCCTACGAGCAGTACGTC. This sequence encodes CASSKGDFSYEQYV.

This chain joins TRBV9 and TRBJ2-4; no clear D gene. CDR1 SGDLS and CDR2 YYNGEE come from the germline V gene. The CDR3 is 13 amino acids. V was trimmed by 0 bases and J by 9 bases, leaving 10 bases between them. CDR3 residues: CASSVGRASIQYF. The CDR3 DNA is TGTGCCAGCAGCGTAGGAAGGGCAAGCATTCAGTACTTC.

The V and J genes are TRBV19 and TRBJ1-1, with a tentative D call TRBD1 (5 bases). Trimming removed 8 bases at V and 4 bases at J, with 14 bases between. CDR3 length equals 13 residues. Germline V gene lookup returns CDR1 LNHDA and CDR2 SQIVND (reference sequence). This chain's CDR3 is CASATGVGTEAFF. CDR3 bases: TGTGCCAGTGCCACGGGGGTGGGCACTGAAGCTTTCTTT. Looking up the rest from reference TRBV19 and TRBJ1-1 gives the full variable domain: DGGITQSPKYLFRKEGQNVTLSCEQNLNHDAMYWYRQDPGQGLRLIYYSQIVNDFQKGDIAEGYSVSREKKESFPLTVTSAQKNPTAFYLCASATGVGTEAFFGQGTRLTVV.

The V gene is TRBV11-2, the J gene TRBJ2-3; TRBD2 matches 7 bases. With V trimmed by 7 bases and J by 0 bases, 13 bases remained unmatched. The CDR3 sequence is 17 residues long. Germline V lookup: CDR1 SGHAT, CDR2 FQNNGV. The CDR3 DNA follows: TGTGCCAGCATTATACACCTGGCTAGCGGCAGCACAGATACGCAGTATTTT. Translated, it gives CASIIHLASGSTDTQYF. Filled out from reference TRBV11-2 and TRBJ2-3, the complete variable domain reads EAGVAQSPRYKIIEKRQSVAFWCNPISGHATLYWYQQILGQGPKLLIQFQNNGVVDDSQLPKDRFSAERLKGVDSTLKIQPAKLEDSAVYLCASIIHLASGSTDTQYFGPGTRLTVL.

The chain joins TRBV9 to TRBJ2-7; D is perhaps TRBD1 or TRBD2 (5 bases each). Germline V gene data show CDR1 as SGDLS and CDR2 as YYNGEE. V was pared by 0 bases and J by 0 bases, with 10 bases between. The CDR3 spans 15 residues. The CDR3 sequence: CASSVGWDGSYEQYF. The CDR3 coding sequence is TGTGCCAGCAGCGTAGGCTGGGACGGCTCCTACGAGCAGTACTTC.